The T cell receptor beta chain described here comes from a study of T cells in Graves' hyperthyroidism and ophthalmopathy. General study results and limits: Most clonotypes that expanded in the thyroid above 0.001 also showed up in blood.

This clonotype was detected ten times or more. Its antigen is currently unknown. V lost 6 bases to trimming and J lost 0 bases; unmatched junction nucleotides: 7. Germline V gives CDR1 DFQATT, CDR2 SNEGSKA (reference sequence). The CDR3 sequence is 14 residues long. Graves' hyperthyroidism without ophthalmopathy progression within 18 months was termed stable. TCR beta CDR3 regions were amplified from RNA. During a first-round RT-PCR of the TCR CDR3, the HTBI primer set was used. Using its own MiXCR run on the multiplex PCR reads, TCRdb lists one record per CDR3 protein. The table includes 380,000 or so distinct CDR3 sequences, approximately 13% detected once.

This receptor was obtained from a woman in her 30s with Graves' hyperthyroidism. This sequence joins TRBV20-1 and TRBJ2-7, with 8 nucleotides matching TRBD2. Sequenced material: blood. The CDR3 loop reads CSAASGSSSYEQYF. For the CDR3, the DNA is TGCAGTGCGGCTAGCGGGTCAAGCTCCTACGAGCAGTACTTC.